This T cell receptor (beta chain) appears in the sequencing data of a study of control samples from healthy donors and cancer patients. Data came from immunoSEQ multiplex PCR; TCRdb stores just in-frame clones and leaves some out. Of about 150,000 clones in the sample, around 88% are singletons; the top ten hold approximately 1.6%. CDR3 length: 11 residues. Trimming cost V 4 bases and J 7 bases, with 6 bases left between them. Germline assignment: CDR1 SGHDT and CDR2 YYEEEE. This chain links TRBV5-6 with TRBJ2-1; D call uncertain. Sequenced: blood. This TCR was recovered from a man aged 18 to 29 in good health. The CDR3 spells CASSQKNEQFF. The CDR3 DNA sequence: TGTGCCAGCAGCCAAAAAAATGAGCAGTTCTTC.